The 9 T cell receptor beta chains given below trace back to one sample, sequenced in a study of cytomegalovirus exposure and HLA in healthy donors. 13 Jbeta primers and 60 Vbeta primers were used for the PCR. Produced via immunoSEQ multiplex PCR; TCRdb's table is partial and in-frame only. The sample shows 130,000 or so clones, 75% to 80% of them seen only once. The sequenced sample consisted of PBMCs. The receptor set was obtained from a male donor in good health and CMV-seronegative.

This clone was found a few times. One end of the junction varies from germline; a read error may be responsible. The genes are TRBV7-7 and TRBJ1-1, with no clear D. This CDR3 is built from 13 residues. From germline, CDR1 is SSHAT and CDR2 FNYEAQ (reference sequence). CDR3 region: CASSSQLNTEAFF. The CDR3 DNA reads as TGTGCTAGCAGCTCACAGTTGAACACTGAAGCTTTCTTT.

V is TRBV4-3 and J is TRBJ2-1, with 12 nucleotides matching TRBD2. CDR1 and CDR2 from the germline V gene are LGHNA and YSLEER. The CDR3 spans 15 residues. Trimming at V came to 6 bases and at J to 9 bases, leaving 9 bases not matched to a gene. CDR3 sequence (DNA): TGCGCCAGCAGTGCTAGCGGGGGGGCCGCAATTGAGCAGTTCTTC. Translation gives CASSASGGAAIEQFF.

The chain links TRBV4-2 to TRBJ1-2; D not certain. Germline V gene lookup returns CDR1 LGHNA and CDR2 YNFKEQ. The CDR3 has 12 residues. V was clipped by 0 bases and J by 6 bases, with 5 bases between them. In nucleotides, the CDR3 is TGTGCCAGCAGCCAAGATAATAATGGCTACACCTTC. Its translation is CASSQDNNGYTF.

The chain has TRBV2 and TRBJ1-1; no clear D. The V and J ends lost 3 bases and 11 bases respectively, with 10 bases between them. The germline V gene has CDR1 SNHLY and CDR2 FYNNEI. The CDR3 is 11 residues long. CDR3 region: CASSDVADAFF. The CDR3 DNA reads as TGTGCCAGCAGTGACGTAGCGGACGCTTTCTTT.

The rearrangement joins TRBV5-1 to TRBJ2-5; TRBD2 matches at 8 bases. Germline trimming cut 1 base from V and 5 bases from J; bases unmatched to any gene: 7. The CDR3 is 15 residues long. Per germline, CDR1 SGHRS and CDR2 YFSETQ. The CDR3 DNA follows: TGCGCCAGCAGCTTGAACGGGGGGGCCGGGGAGACCCAGTACTTC. Protein: CASSLNGGAGETQYF.

The chain is built from TRBV7-2 and TRBJ2-3; the D gene is possibly TRBD2 (7 bases). Trimming shortened V by 4 bases and J by 5 bases, and 19 bases separated the two germline ends. The CDR3 has 16 residues. The germline CDR1 and CDR2 sequences are SGHTA and FQGNSA. CDR3 in amino acids: CASSSLGGGNIDTQYF. The CDR3 DNA reads as TGTGCCAGCAGCTCGCTAGGGGGGGGTAACATAGATACGCAGTATTTT.

The chain recombines TRBV27 with TRBJ1-2, with D possibly matching TRBD1 (6 bases). CDR1 and CDR2 from the germline V gene are MNHEY and SMNVEV (reference sequence). V was pared by 8 bases and J by 4 bases, with 11 bases between. The CDR3 has 12 residues. This CDR3 is CASRGGAYGYTF. CDR3 bases: TGTGCCAGCCGAGGGGGGGCCTATGGCTACACCTTC.

The V gene is TRBV7-9, the J gene TRBJ2-5, with 7 positions matching TRBD1. The CDR3 loop spans 16 amino acids. V was pared by 3 bases and J by 0 bases, with 7 bases of the junction left unmatched. CDR1 and CDR2 from the germline V gene are SEHNR and FQNEAQ (reference sequence). Here the CDR3 reads CASSFVPGTDQETQYF. The CDR3 DNA sequence: TGTGCCAGCAGCTTTGTCCCCGGGACAGACCAAGAGACCCAGTACTTC.

V and J are TRBV5-4 and TRBJ2-1; 13 bases fit TRBD2. J lost 8 bases, V lost 5 bases, and 7 bases had no gene match. Germline assignment: CDR1 SGHNT and CDR2 YYREEE (reference sequence). The CDR3 extends over 15 amino acids. CDR3 DNA sequence: TGTGCCAGCAGTCCCACTAGCGGGGGGGCTTATGAGCAGTTCTTC. This codes for CASSPTSGGAYEQFF.